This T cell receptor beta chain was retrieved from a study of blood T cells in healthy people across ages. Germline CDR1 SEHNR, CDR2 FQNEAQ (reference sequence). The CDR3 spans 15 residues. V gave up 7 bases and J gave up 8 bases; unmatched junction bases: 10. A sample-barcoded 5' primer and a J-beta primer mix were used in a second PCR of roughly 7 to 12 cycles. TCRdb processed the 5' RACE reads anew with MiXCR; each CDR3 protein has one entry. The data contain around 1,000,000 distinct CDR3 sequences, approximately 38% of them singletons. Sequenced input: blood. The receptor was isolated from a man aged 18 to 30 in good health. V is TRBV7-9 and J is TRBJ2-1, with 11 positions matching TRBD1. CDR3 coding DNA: TGTGCCAGCACCGGACAGGGGGCTCGCTTGCATGAGCAGTTCTTC. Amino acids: CASTGQGARLHEQFF.